The 32 T cell receptor beta chains listed next were all sequenced from one sample in a study of T cell repertoires in cytomegalovirus infection. TCRdb processed the reads anew with MiXCR; each CDR3 protein has one entry. This table holds about 150,000 distinct CDR3 sequences, about 20% found once. The sequenced sample was PBMCs. Receptors were obtained from a human donor in good health (CMV status not recorded). Some clones in this sample may be carry-over from other donors' samples.

This clonotype was counted at least ten times. The CDR3 reads CASSFQGTSGFDEQFF. The CDR3 DNA reads as TGTGCCAGCAGCTTCCAGGGGACTAGCGGGTTCGATGAGCAGTTCTTC. V usage is TRBV7-2 and J usage is TRBJ2-1; 12 nucleotides line up with TRBD2. V gave up 3 bases and J gave up 8 bases; unmatched junction bases: 8. This CDR3 has 16 amino acids. Germline values: CDR1 SGHTA, CDR2 FQGNSA.

This chain uses TRBV7-2 with TRBJ1-1; no clear D gene. Trimming cost V 5 bases and J 0 bases, with 10 bases left between them. The V gene's germline CDR1 is SGHTA and CDR2 FQGNSA. The CDR3 contains 14 residues. In DNA form, the CDR3 reads TGTGCCAGCAGCCCAGTTCCTTTGAACACTGAAGCTTTCTTT. This sequence encodes CASSPVPLNTEAFF.

This clonotype was seen many times. The V call is TRBV7-9, the J call TRBJ2-7; 7 nucleotides agree with TRBD2. V was clipped by 6 bases and J by 6 bases; unmatched bases: 14. CDR1 SEHNR and CDR2 FQNEAQ come from the germline V gene (reference sequence). The CDR3 sequence is 15 residues long. The CDR3 DNA is TGTGCCAGCAGATCTAAGGGTGCGGGAGATACCGAGCAGTACTTC. Its translation: CASRSKGAGDTEQYF.

The genes are TRBV7-2 and TRBJ2-5; the D call may be TRBD1 or TRBD2 (7 bases each). CDR1 SGHTA and CDR2 FQGNSA come from the germline V gene. The CDR3 is 14 amino acids. V gave up 5 bases and J gave up 1 base, with 11 bases separating them. This CDR3 reads CASSQGGAQETQYF. The CDR3 nucleotides are TGTGCCAGCAGCCAGGGGGGGGCCCAAGAGACCCAGTACTTC.

This clonotype was counted between two and nine times. J is TRBJ1-1 and V is TRBV5-6, with 7 bases fitting TRBD1. Germline V gives CDR1 SGHDT, CDR2 YYEEEE. J lost 4 bases, V lost 0 bases, and 0 bases had no gene match. The CDR3 is made up of 13 amino acids. The chain's CDR3 is CASSLEGATEAFF. CDR3 nucleotides: TGTGCCAGCAGCTTGGAGGGGGCCACTGAAGCTTTCTTT.

The CDR3, as DNA: TGCAGCGTTGCCGGGGAGACTGGGGCCAACGTCCTGACTTTC. Protein product: CSVAGETGANVLTF. The chain has TRBV29-1 and TRBJ2-6, with D possibly matching TRBD2 (5 bases). This CDR3 contains 14 residues. Trimming took off 4 bases at V and 2 bases at J, with 9 bases between the two ends. CDR1 is SQVTM, CDR2 ANQGSEA, per germline. Full variable domain (missing parts from reference TRBV29-1 and TRBJ2-6): SAVISQKPSRDICQRGTSLTIQCQVDSQVTMMFWYRQQPGQSLTLIATANQGSEATYESGFVIDKFPISRPNLTFSTLTVSNMSPEDSSIYLCSVAGETGANVLTFGAGSRLTVL.

This clonotype was found many times. V and J are TRBV14 and TRBJ1-2; the D gene is possibly TRBD1 (5 bases). The CDR3 is 14 amino acids. Germline CDR1 is SGHDN and CDR2 is FVKESK. V was pared by 3 bases and J by 4 bases, with 12 bases between. CDR3 region: CASSQGHHLYGYTF. The CDR3 nucleotides read TGTGCCAGCAGCCAGGGGCACCACCTCTATGGCTACACCTTC.

This clonotype was seen at least ten times. The rearrangement uses TRBV6-1 and TRBJ2-3, with TRBD2 matching over 10 bases. Trimming took 6 bases from V and 4 from J; bases not matched to a gene: 13. The length of the CDR3 is 17 residues. In germline, CDR1 is MNHNS, CDR2 SASEGT. This chain's CDR3 is CASRKVGAGGVADTQYF. For the CDR3, the DNA is TGTGCCAGCAGGAAGGTCGGAGCGGGAGGGGTCGCAGATACGCAGTATTTT.

At least ten counts were recorded for this clonotype. The chain joins TRBV7-8 to TRBJ1-2, with unresolved D. Germline CDR1 and CDR2: SGHVS and FQNEAQ. Trimming cost V 0 bases and J 3 bases, with 14 bases left between them. The CDR3 consists of 16 residues. The CDR3 here is CASSLASWGADYGYTF. As DNA, the CDR3 is TGTGCCAGCAGCTTAGCATCATGGGGAGCGGACTATGGCTACACCTTC.

This clonotype was seen at least ten times. The chain couples TRBV7-9 to TRBJ2-1; a possible D gene is TRBD2 (6 bases). CDR1 and CDR2 (germline): SEHNR, FQNEAQ (reference sequence). The V end lost 1 base, the J end lost 9 bases, and 7 bases lay between the germline ends. The CDR3 is 12 residues long. This CDR3 is CASSLVGGEQFF. CDR3 coding DNA: TGTGCCAGCAGCTTAGTGGGGGGTGAGCAGTTCTTC. The variable domain in full, completed from reference TRBV7-9 and TRBJ2-1, reads DTGVSQNPRHKITKRGQNVTFRCDPISEHNRLYWYRQTLGQGPEFLTYFQNEAQLEKSRLLSDRFSAERPKGSFSTLEIQRTEQGDSAMYLCASSLVGGEQFFGPGTRLTVL.

The chain recombines TRBV27 with TRBJ2-5; TRBD1 aligns across 9 bases. V gave up 7 bases and J gave up 3 bases; unmatched junction bases: 6. The germline CDR1 and CDR2 sequences are MNHEY and SMNVEV (reference sequence). The CDR3 spans 14 residues. The CDR3 spells CASTPTGGEETQYF. The CDR3 region has the DNA TGTGCCAGCACCCCGACAGGGGGGGAAGAGACCCAGTACTTC.

This clonotype was picked up many times. The chain links TRBV7-2 to TRBJ2-1; TRBD2 agrees at 9 bases. Trimming removed 6 bases from V and 8 bases from J; junction bases left unmatched: 14. The CDR3 length is 16 residues. Germline CDR1 reads SGHTA; CDR2 reads FQGNSA. The CDR3 DNA reads as TGTGCCAGCAGACTCGTAGGGGGCGGGAGGGCTCATGAGCAGTTCTTC. This translates into CASRLVGGGRAHEQFF.

This clonotype was counted ten times or more. The chain has TRBV28 and TRBJ2-1; D perhaps matches TRBD1 (6 bases). V lost 8 bases and J lost 9, with 11 bases in between. Germline V lookup: CDR1 MDHEN, CDR2 SYDVKM. The CDR3 spans 11 residues. CDR3 nucleotides: TGTGCCAGCCTCAGGGGAACTGAGCAGTTCTTC. It encodes CASLRGTEQFF.

The rearrangement uses TRBV11-1 and TRBJ2-1; 7 nucleotides match TRBD2. J gave up 10 bases and V 4 bases, and 16 bases lay outside the gene matches. Germline CDR1 is SGHAT and CDR2 is FQDESV (reference sequence). The CDR3 is 16 residues long. The CDR3 is CASSYRGDGAGEEQFF. CDR3 in DNA: TGTGCCAGCAGCTATAGAGGGGACGGGGCGGGAGAAGAGCAGTTCTTC.

This clonotype was recorded a few times. CDR3 residues: CASSPREEAEAFF. The CDR3 DNA reads TGTGCCAGCAGCCCCAGAGAGGAGGCTGAAGCTTTCTTT. The chain is built from TRBV11-2 and TRBJ1-1; D remains unclear. Germline V gene data show CDR1 as SGHAT and CDR2 as FQNNGV. The CDR3 loop spans 13 amino acids. The ends were cut back, 5 bases at V and 6 bases at J, with 13 bases in the middle.

This chain uses TRBV7-2 with TRBJ2-1; 9 bases are shared with TRBD2. The CDR3 spans 13 residues. Looked up from germline, CDR1 is SGHTA and CDR2 is FQGNSA. V lost 7 bases to trimming and J lost 8 bases; unmatched junction nucleotides: 6. The CDR3 DNA sequence: TGTGCCAGCACCAGGCGGGAGGGGTATGAGCAGTTCTTC. Protein: CASTRREGYEQFF.

This clonotype was observed a few times. The chain combines TRBV7-9 with TRBJ2-3; 7 bases are a match to TRBD2. CDR3 size: 15 residues. Trimming at V came to 1 base and at J to 5 bases, leaving 6 bases not matched to a gene. Looked up from germline, CDR1 is SEHNR and CDR2 is FQNEAQ (reference sequence). CDR3 coding DNA: TGTGCCAGCAGCTTAGTGGGGGGGAGAGAAGATACGCAGTATTTT. Residues: CASSLVGGREDTQYF.

This chain links TRBV5-6 with TRBJ2-7; D is perhaps TRBD1 or TRBD2 (6 bases each). The CDR3 is 16 amino acids. Per germline, CDR1 SGHDT and CDR2 YYEEEE. V lost 4 bases, J lost 3 bases, and 20 bases lay in between. The CDR3 bases are TGTGCCAGCAGCCGGATAGAGTGGGGGGCCCTCTACGAGCAGTACTTC. Amino acids: CASSRIEWGALYEQYF.

This clonotype showed up many times. The V and J genes are TRBV7-2 and TRBJ1-6; 7 bases are shared with TRBD1. Germline trimming cut 4 bases from V and 0 bases from J; bases unmatched to any gene: 3. Germline V gene sequence: CDR1 SGHTA, CDR2 FQGNSA. The CDR3 runs to 16 residues. The chain's CDR3 is CASSSDRSSYNSPLHF. In DNA form, the CDR3 reads TGTGCCAGCAGCTCGGACAGGTCCTCCTATAATTCACCCCTCCACTTT.

This clonotype was found many times. The chain joins TRBV6-2 or TRBV6-3 to TRBJ1-5; unclear D gene. Looked up from germline, CDR1 is MNHEY and CDR2 is SVGEGT. The V end was cut by 4 bases, the J end by 0 bases, with 10 bases between. The CDR3 spans 15 residues. CDR3 bases: TGTGCCAGCAGTTGGACCCCGAATAGCAATCAGCCCCAGCATTTT. It specifies CASSWTPNSNQPQHF.

In its sample, this clonotype was seen many times. The V call is TRBV7-8, the J call TRBJ1-1; TRBD1 agrees at 7 bases. V was pared by 0 bases and J by 4 bases, with 11 bases of the junction left unmatched. From germline, CDR1 is SGHVS and CDR2 FQNEAQ. The CDR3 consists of 17 residues. CDR3 in amino acids: CASSLASRDRAGTEAFF. DNA of the CDR3: TGTGCCAGCAGCTTAGCCAGCCGCGACAGGGCGGGCACTGAAGCTTTCTTT.

This clonotype was found many times. The chain links TRBV7-6 to TRBJ1-3; D not resolved. There are 16 residues in the CDR3. The V end was cut by 4 bases, the J end by 4 bases, with 17 bases between. Germline CDR1 reads SGHVS; CDR2 reads FNYEAQ. CDR3 coding DNA: TGTGCCAGCAGCTCCGTGTTAGGGAGAAACGGAAACACCATATATTTT. It translates to CASSSVLGRNGNTIYF.

This clonotype was seen only a few times. The chain recombines TRBV29-1 with TRBJ1-3, with D hard to call. V lost 4 bases, J lost 14 bases, and 18 bases lay in between. The length of the CDR3 is 12 residues. Germline CDR1 is SQVTM and CDR2 is ANQGSEA. The CDR3 DNA follows: TGCAGCGTTGGGGTGGGCCTCGAGGCCGTATATTTT. It codes for CSVGVGLEAVYF.

This clonotype was recorded at least ten times. The chain couples TRBV15 to TRBJ1-6, with a weak D call TRBD1 (5 bases). Trimming took 0 bases from V and 7 from J, leaving 10 bases between them. Germline values: CDR1 LNHNV, CDR2 YYDKDF (reference sequence). The CDR3 length is 15 residues. In nucleotides, the CDR3 is TGTGCCACCAGCAGAGAGTGGACATCAAATTCACCCCTCCACTTT. Encoded protein: CATSREWTSNSPLHF.

This chain uses TRBV29-1 with TRBJ2-1; TRBD2 matches 9 bases. The CDR3 runs 15 residues. CDR1 is SQVTM, CDR2 ANQGSEA, per germline. V lost 5 bases, J lost 2 bases, and 7 bases stayed unmatched. CDR3 bases: TGCAGCGTTTCTATAGCGGGAGTAACCTACAATGAGCAGTTCTTC. Protein: CSVSIAGVTYNEQFF.

This clonotype was found many times. V and J are TRBV7-9 and TRBJ2-7; 9 bases fit TRBD2. CDR1 and CDR2 (germline): SEHNR, FQNEAQ (reference sequence). The CDR3 runs 14 residues. V gave up 3 bases and J gave up 3 bases; unmatched junction bases: 3. The CDR3 loop reads CASSLGGRGYEQYF. DNA of the CDR3: TGTGCCAGCAGCTTGGGCGGGAGGGGCTACGAGCAGTACTTC. Based on the CDR3 plus reference TRBV7-9 and TRBJ2-7, the full variable domain is DTGVSQNPRHKITKRGQNVTFRCDPISEHNRLYWYRQTLGQGPEFLTYFQNEAQLEKSRLLSDRFSAERPKGSFSTLEIQRTEQGDSAMYLCASSLGGRGYEQYFGPGTRLTVT.

This clonotype was seen at least ten times. The chain carries TRBV12-3 or TRBV12-4 and TRBJ2-3, with 11 nucleotides matching TRBD2. The ends lost 6 bases at V and 1 base at J; junction bases unmatched: 3. The CDR3 totals 15 residues. The CDR3 reads CASRPTSGGTDTQYF. CDR3 bases: TGTGCCAGCAGACCGACTAGCGGGGGCACAGATACGCAGTATTTT.

This clonotype was counted ten times or more. V is TRBV28 and J is TRBJ1-5, with no clear D. The CDR3 runs to 13 residues. The V gene's germline CDR1 is MDHEN and CDR2 SYDVKM. V was shortened by 6 bases and J by 0 bases, with 6 bases between the two germline ends. The CDR3 region has the DNA TGTGCCAGCAGACAAAATAGCAATCAGCCCCAGCATTTT. It specifies CASRQNSNQPQHF.

This clonotype was observed a few times. The chain joins TRBV5-4 to TRBJ2-2; D might be TRBD1 or TRBD2, each matching 5 bases. CDR1 and CDR2 (germline): SGHNT, YYREEE (reference sequence). This CDR3 has 16 amino acids. V shed 0 bases and J shed 5 bases, with 14 bases lying between them. The CDR3 sequence is CASSLAGGEETGELFF. CDR3 DNA: TGTGCCAGCAGCTTGGCTGGGGGAGAGGAGACCGGGGAGCTGTTTTTT.

The rearrangement links TRBV28 to TRBJ1-2; D is uncertain. V lost 6 bases and J lost 5, with 16 bases in between. Germline V lookup: CDR1 MDHEN, CDR2 SYDVKM. CDR3 length: 14 amino acids. The CDR3 nucleotides read TGTGCCAGCAGAACTGGAGGAGGTGGTTATGGCTACACCTTC. Residues: CASRTGGGGYGYTF.

In the case of this clonotype: This may stem from a read error, because a much larger clone lies one nucleotide away. This rearrangement joins TRBV7-2 to TRBJ2-1, with 7 bases aligning to TRBD2. There are 17 residues in the CDR3. Germline CDR1 SGHTA, CDR2 FQGNSA. Here the CDR3 reads CARRSPLGGSSYNEQFF. In nucleotides, the CDR3 is TGTGCCCGCAGATCTCCGTTGGGGGGGAGCTCCTACAATGAGCAGTTCTTC.

The sample holds many counts of this clonotype. The CDR3 nucleotides read TGTGCCAGCAGCTTAAAGGGACAGGGCAACGAGCAGTACTTC. Translated, it gives CASSLKGQGNEQYF. The genes are TRBV7-8 and TRBJ2-7, with 9 bases identical to TRBD1. This CDR3 spans 14 amino acids. The J segment lost 5 bases and the V segment lost 2 bases, leaving 4 bases of the junction unmatched. Germline lookup yields CDR1 SGHVS and CDR2 FQNEAQ.